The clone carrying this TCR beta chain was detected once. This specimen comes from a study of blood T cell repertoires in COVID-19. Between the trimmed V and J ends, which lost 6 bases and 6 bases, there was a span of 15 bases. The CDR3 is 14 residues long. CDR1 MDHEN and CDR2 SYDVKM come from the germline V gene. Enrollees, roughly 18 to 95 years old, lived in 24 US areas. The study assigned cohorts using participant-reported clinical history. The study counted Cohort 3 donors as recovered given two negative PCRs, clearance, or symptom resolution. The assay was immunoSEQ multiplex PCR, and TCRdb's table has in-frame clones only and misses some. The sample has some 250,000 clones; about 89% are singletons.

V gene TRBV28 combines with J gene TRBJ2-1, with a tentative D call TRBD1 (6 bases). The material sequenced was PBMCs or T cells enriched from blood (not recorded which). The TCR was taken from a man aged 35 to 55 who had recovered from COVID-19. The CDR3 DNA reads TGTGCCAGCAGCGCACATGAAGGGGGCAATGAGCAGTTCTTC. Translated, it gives CASSAHEGGNEQFF.